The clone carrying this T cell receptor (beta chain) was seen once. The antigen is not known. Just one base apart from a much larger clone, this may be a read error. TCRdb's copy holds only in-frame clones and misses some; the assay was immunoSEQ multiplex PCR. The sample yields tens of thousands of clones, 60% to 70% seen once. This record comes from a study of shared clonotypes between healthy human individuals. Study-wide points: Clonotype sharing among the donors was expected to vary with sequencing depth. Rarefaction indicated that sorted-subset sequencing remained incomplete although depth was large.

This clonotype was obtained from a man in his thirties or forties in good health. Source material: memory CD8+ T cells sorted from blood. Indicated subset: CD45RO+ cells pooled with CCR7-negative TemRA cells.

The CDR3 DNA reads TGTGCCAGCAGTACCGGGACAGGGGGCTACGAGCAGTACTTC. It specifies CASSTGTGGYEQYF. This chain uses TRBV7-9 with TRBJ2-7; 11 bases match TRBD1. Trimming at V came to 6 bases and at J to 3 bases, leaving 4 bases not matched to a gene. CDR3 length: 14 residues. Germline CDR1 and CDR2: SEHNR and FQNEAQ (reference sequence).